The T cell receptor (beta chain) described here comes from a study of technical replicates of blood from a few donors. This clone showed up just once. The CDR3 covers 13 residues. From germline, CDR1 is SEHNR and CDR2 FQNEAQ (reference sequence). J was trimmed by 5 bases and V by 5 bases; bases with no gene match: 5. TCRdb's table, derived via immunoSEQ multiplex PCR, lists solely in-frame clones and lacks some. The table has under 85,000 clones, 85% to 95% seen once. Sample: T cells isolated from PBMCs. This receptor was identified in a human donor in good health. The rearrangement links TRBV7-9 to TRBJ2-5, with 7 bases matching TRBD1. The CDR3 is CASSPTGTETQYF. The CDR3 DNA follows: TGTGCCAGCAGCCCGACAGGGACGGAGACCCAGTACTTC.